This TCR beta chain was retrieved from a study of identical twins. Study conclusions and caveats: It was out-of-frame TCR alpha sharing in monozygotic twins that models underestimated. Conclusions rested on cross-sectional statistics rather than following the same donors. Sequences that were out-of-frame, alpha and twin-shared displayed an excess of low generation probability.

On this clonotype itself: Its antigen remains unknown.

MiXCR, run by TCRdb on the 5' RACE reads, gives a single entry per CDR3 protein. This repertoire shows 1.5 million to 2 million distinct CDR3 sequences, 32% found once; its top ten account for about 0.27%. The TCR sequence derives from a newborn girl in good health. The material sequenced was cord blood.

This CDR3 reads CASSYEEGVASYNEQFF. The DNA of the CDR3 is TGTGCCAGCAGTTACGAGGAGGGAGTCGCCTCCTACAATGAGCAGTTCTTC. The V gene is TRBV6-6, the J gene TRBJ2-1; TRBD2 is a possible D gene (6 bases). The length of the CDR3 is 17 residues. Trimming left V 2 bases short and J 0 bases short, with 14 bases between. Per the germline V gene, CDR1 is MNHNY and CDR2 is SVGAGI (reference sequence).